The 24 T cell receptor beta chains below were found in one sample sequenced in a study of cytomegalovirus exposure and HLA in healthy donors (dated by TCRdb to about 2017). The library was prepared using the immunoSEQ multiplex PCR assay. For the multiplex PCR, a mixture combining 60 forward primers for TCR Vbeta segments and 13 reverse primers for TCR Jbeta segments was used. TCRdb holds this immuneACCESS table with in-frame rearrangements only. Some clones are missing; in checked studies, unresolved V genes explain under half, and the rest has no known cause. Counted in this sample were fewer than 75,000 clones; 65% to 80% of them appeared once. Together, the top ten hold less than 3% of the sample. The sample consisted of PBMCs. The source is a woman in her twenties or thirties in good health and CMV-seronegative.

This clone was detected only once. V usage is TRBV21-1 and J usage is TRBJ2-2; the table's TRBD2 call for D was not verified on the DNA. TRBV21-1 is annotated as a pseudogene. The CDR3 is made up of 20 amino acids. The CDR3 DNA is TGTGCCAGCAGCAAAGCGCTTTTGACTAGCGGGAGGGCGGACACCGGGGAGCTGTTTTTT. It encodes CASSKALLTSGRADTGELFF.

The chain combines TRBV2 with TRBJ2-4, with TRBD2 identical over 10 bases. The CDR3 runs 14 residues. J was trimmed by 7 bases and V by 2 bases; bases with no gene match: 2. Germline values: CDR1 SNHLY, CDR2 FYNNEI. The CDR3, as DNA: TGTGCCAGCAGTGAAAATAGCGGGGGGAACATTCAGTACTTC. It translates to CASSENSGGNIQYF.

This chain links TRBV5-1 with TRBJ1-2, with D possibly TRBD1 on 6 matching bases. Between the trimmed V and J ends, which lost 0 bases and 6 bases, there was a span of 9 bases. Germline CDR1 SGHRS, CDR2 YFSETQ. This CDR3 has 13 amino acids. The CDR3 coding sequence is TGCGCCAGCAGCTTGGGTACAGGGAATGGCTACACCTTC. Translated: CASSLGTGNGYTF.

J is TRBJ1-4 and V is TRBV19; the match to TRBD1 covers 7 bases. With V trimmed by 4 bases and J by 1 base, 6 bases remained unmatched. The CDR3 is 16 residues long. The germline CDR1 and CDR2 sequences are LNHDA and SQIVND (reference sequence). DNA of the CDR3: TGTGCCAGTAGTACACAGGGGAAGGTAACTAATGAAAAACTGTTTTTT. Translating gives CASSTQGKVTNEKLFF.

In the case of this clone: The same CDR3 is also encoded by other DNA sequences in this sample. J is TRBJ1-4 and V is TRBV10-1; tentatively, D is TRBD1 (6 bases). Trimming left V 10 bases short and J 2 bases short, with 26 bases between. Germline V gene data show CDR1 as WNHNN and CDR2 as SYGVQD (reference sequence). The CDR3 runs 18 residues. The CDR3 DNA is TGCGCCAACCCTAGAGGGGGAGAAGCGCCATCGACTAATGAAAAACTGTTTTTT. This gives the protein CANPRGGEAPSTNEKLFF.

The rearrangement uses TRBV7-2 and TRBJ2-7; 11 nucleotides agree with TRBD2. With V trimmed by 4 bases and J by 4 bases, 3 bases remained unmatched. The CDR3 is made up of 14 amino acids. CDR1 and CDR2 from the germline V gene are SGHTA and FQGNSA. In DNA form, the CDR3 reads TGTGCCAGCAGCTCGACTAGCGGGGTTTACGAGCAGTACTTC. This codes for CASSSTSGVYEQYF.

The V and J genes are TRBV7-9 and TRBJ2-1, with 15 bases that match TRBD2. The CDR3 is 17 residues long. In germline, CDR1 is SEHNR, CDR2 FQNEAQ (reference sequence). The V and J ends lost 1 base and 5 bases, in that order; junction bases with no gene match: 3. This CDR3 is CASSLGTSGGAHNEQFF. CDR3 bases: TGTGCCAGCAGCTTAGGGACTAGCGGGGGGGCGCACAATGAGCAGTTCTTC.

Written as DNA, the CDR3 is TGTGCCAGCAGCGTTACAGGGGTGAACACTGAAGCTTTCTTT. Protein product: CASSVTGVNTEAFF. The chain recombines TRBV5-4 with TRBJ1-1, with TRBD1 identical over 7 bases. The CDR3 has 14 residues. V shed 4 bases, J shed 0 bases, and the junction held 3 bases outside the gene matches. Germline loops: CDR1 SGHNT, CDR2 YYREEE (reference sequence).

The J gene is TRBJ2-4, the V gene TRBV11-2; D is ambiguous. Trimming left V 1 base short and J 1 base short, with 8 bases between. CDR3 length: 15 amino acids. The V gene's germline CDR1 is SGHAT and CDR2 FQNNGV. This CDR3 reads CASSLVLEAKNIQYF. CDR3 DNA: TGTGCCAGCAGCTTAGTTTTGGAGGCCAAAAACATTCAGTACTTC. The variable domain in full, completed from reference TRBV11-2 and TRBJ2-4, reads EAGVAQSPRYKIIEKRQSVAFWCNPISGHATLYWYQQILGQGPKLLIQFQNNGVVDDSQLPKDRFSAERLKGVDSTLKIQPAKLEDSAVYLCASSLVLEAKNIQYFGAGTRLSVL.

The chain couples TRBV5-4 to TRBJ2-5, with 11 bases aligning to TRBD1. This CDR3 region has 15 residues. V shed 3 bases, J shed 4 bases, and the junction held 5 bases outside the gene matches. Germline values: CDR1 SGHNT, CDR2 YYREEE (reference sequence). The CDR3 is CASSSPGQGGETQYF. The CDR3, as DNA: TGTGCCAGCAGCTCCCCGGGACAGGGGGGAGAGACCCAGTACTTC. The full variable domain, in which reference TRBV5-4 and TRBJ2-5 provide the parts outside the CDR3, is ETGVTQSPTHLIKTRGQQVTLRCSSQSGHNTVSWYQQALGQGPQFIFQYYREEENGRGNFPPRFSGLQFPNYSSELNVNALELDDSALYLCASSSPGQGGETQYFGPGTRLLVL.

This clone came up a few times. This rearrangement joins TRBV7-6 to TRBJ1-4, with a weak D call TRBD1 (5 bases). The germline V gene encodes CDR1 SGHVS and CDR2 FNYEAQ. The CDR3 length is 14 residues. V shed 5 bases and J shed 4 bases, with 11 bases lying between them. Here the CDR3 DNA reads TGTGCCAGCAGCGCCGACAGAAGTAATGAAAAACTGTTTTTT. This codes for CASSADRSNEKLFF.

The chain combines TRBV7-2 with TRBJ2-2, with 8 bases matching TRBD1. Germline V CDR1 and CDR2: SGHTA, FQGNSA. The trim removed 1 base at V and 7 bases at J, leaving 2 bases unmatched. The CDR3 consists of 14 residues. The CDR3 DNA follows: TGTGCCAGCAGCTTAGGGGGGACAGGCGGGGAGCTGTTTTTT. This encodes CASSLGGTGGELFF.

V usage is TRBV9 and J usage is TRBJ2-7, with D possibly TRBD1 on 6 matching bases. The germline gives CDR1 SGDLS, CDR2 YYNGEE. The CDR3 length is 18 residues. Between the trimmed V and J ends, which lost 3 bases and 4 bases, there was a span of 26 bases. The CDR3: CASSDSIQGSASYYEQYF. Here the CDR3 DNA reads TGTGCCAGCAGCGACAGCATACAGGGCTCAGCATCCTATTACGAGCAGTACTTC.

The chain has TRBV9 and TRBJ2-1; 10 bases are a match to TRBD2. Germline CDR1 is SGDLS and CDR2 is YYNGEE. The CDR3 runs 17 residues. V lost 3 bases and J lost 0; bases outside the gene matches: 6. CDR3 protein: CASSARAGGSSYNEQFF. The CDR3 DNA is TGTGCCAGCAGCGCACGAGCGGGGGGGAGCTCCTACAATGAGCAGTTCTTC.

V usage is TRBV7-9 and J usage is TRBJ2-1; 9 bases match TRBD1. Germline V gene data show CDR1 as SEHNR and CDR2 as FQNEAQ (reference sequence). J was trimmed by 2 bases and V by 4 bases; bases with no gene match: 6. This CDR3 comprises 16 residues. The CDR3 bases are TGTGCCAGCAGCTCTCCGGGACAGGGTGCCTACAATGAGCAGTTCTTC. This encodes CASSSPGQGAYNEQFF.

The chain recombines TRBV2 with TRBJ1-1, with TRBD1 as a possible D gene (5 bases). Trimming took off 4 bases at V and 4 bases at J, with 13 bases between the two ends. The length of the CDR3 is 14 residues. Germline V gives CDR1 SNHLY, CDR2 FYNNEI. DNA for the CDR3: TGTGCCAGCAGTGGGGGGGGGAGGGGCACTGAAGCTTTCTTT. Its translation: CASSGGGRGTEAFF. Together with reference TRBV2 and TRBJ1-1, the CDR3 gives the full variable domain: EPEVTQTPSHQVTQMGQEVILRCVPISNHLYFYWYRQILGQKVEFLVSFYNNEISEKSEIFDDQFSVERPDGSNFTLKIRSTKLEDSAMYFCASSGGGRGTEAFFGQGTRLTVV.

This chain joins TRBV19 and TRBJ1-5; the D gene is possibly TRBD1 (5 bases). This CDR3 has 14 amino acids. Trimming removed 8 bases from V and 0 bases from J, with 11 bases in between. The V gene's germline CDR1 is LNHDA and CDR2 SQIVND (reference sequence). The CDR3 region has the DNA TGTGCCAGTCGCCCAGGGCCTAGCAATCAGCCCCAGCATTTT. Translating it yields CASRPGPSNQPQHF.

The J gene is TRBJ1-5, the V gene TRBV10-3; 7 nucleotides line up with TRBD1. The CDR3 length is 15 residues. V trimming: 6 bases; J trimming: 3 bases; junction bases outside the gene matches: 8. The germline V gene encodes CDR1 ENHRY and CDR2 SYGVKD. CDR3 nucleotide sequence: TGTGCCATCAGCCCGGGACAGACCCACAATCAGCCCCAGCATTTT. Translation: CAISPGQTHNQPQHF.

V is TRBV7-8 and J is TRBJ2-2, with TRBD1 as a possible D gene (6 bases). The CDR3 totals 16 residues. The germline V gene has CDR1 SGHVS and CDR2 FQNEAQ. Trimming removed 0 bases at V and 0 bases at J, with 8 bases between. CDR3 coding DNA: TGTGCCAGCAGCTTAGCGGGGGCCACGAACACCGGGGAGCTGTTTTTT. Amino acid sequence: CASSLAGATNTGELFF.

The V gene is TRBV4-3, the J gene TRBJ1-6; 7 bases agree with TRBD1. CDR3 length: 17 amino acids. Germline loops: CDR1 LGHNA, CDR2 YSLEER. Unmatched junction bases numbered 17, after V lost 4 bases and J lost 11 bases. CDR3 residues: CASSPRKGFVGQPPLHF. In DNA, the CDR3 is TGCGCCAGCAGCCCAAGGAAGGGTTTTGTGGGACAGCCACCCCTCCACTTT.

The chain is built from TRBV10-3 and TRBJ2-3, with 11 bases matching TRBD1. This CDR3 is built from 14 residues. CDR1 is ENHRY, CDR2 SYGVKD, per germline. V dropped 6 bases and J dropped 4; count of bases not matched to a gene: 3. For the CDR3, the DNA is TGTGCCATCAGCGGACAGGGGGCCGCAGATACGCAGTATTTT. Protein: CAISGQGAADTQYF.

This sequence joins TRBV2 and TRBJ1-6; 9 bases line up with TRBD1. J was trimmed by 6 bases and V by 8 bases; bases with no gene match: 5. Germline CDR1 and CDR2: SNHLY and FYNNEI. The CDR3 loop spans 14 amino acids. In DNA, the CDR3 is TGTGCCAGCTTCGGACAGGGGCCTAATTCACCCCTCCACTTT. This gives the protein CASFGQGPNSPLHF.

This chain links TRBV6-5 with TRBJ2-5; a weak D match, TRBD2 (7 bases). The CDR3 length is 15 residues. CDR1 and CDR2 (germline): MNHEY, SVGAGI. V lost 3 bases, J lost 5 bases, and 16 bases lay in between. Written as DNA, the CDR3 is TGTGCCAGCAGTTATTCAGGACTAGGGGGGGAGACCCAGTACTTC. Its translation: CASSYSGLGGETQYF.

The rearrangement uses TRBV5-1 and TRBJ2-2; D is perhaps TRBD2 (5 bases). This CDR3 region has 14 residues. The germline V gene has CDR1 SGHRS and CDR2 YFSETQ. V shed 4 bases and J shed 5 bases, with 12 bases lying between them. Here the CDR3 reads CASSPREGTGELFF. The CDR3 bases are TGCGCCAGCAGCCCGAGGGAAGGGACCGGGGAGCTGTTTTTT.